Detailed here is one TCR beta chain. Unmatched junction bases numbered 9, after V lost 5 bases and J lost 7 bases. Germline CDR1 is SGHTA and CDR2 is FQGNSA. The CDR3 length is 16 residues. The record originates from a study of blood T cell repertoires in COVID-19. Study-level information: Spain, Italy and the United States supplied samples that represented acute and convalescent COVID-19. PBMCs, B-cell-depleted T cells, or T cells provided the cDNA or gDNA that made up the material.

As originally analysed: Reference gene primers were amplified, and this amplification served to estimate nucleated cell counts. The table came from immunoSEQ multiplex PCR; TCRdb's copy has only in-frame clones and leaves some out. That table supplies the V and J calls and clone size; D and trimming were determined from the DNA. The repertoire has about 120,000 clones, more than 65% of them found once; the top ten carry about 1.6%. The J gene is TRBJ1-5, the V gene TRBV7-2; 12 nucleotides line up with TRBD1. The sample comprised peripheral blood. The receptor comes from a man aged 50 to 59 with acute or convalescent COVID-19. CDR3 coding DNA: TGTGCCAGCAGCCCCCTGGGACAGGGGGCTGGACAGCCCCAGCATTTT. Its translation is CASSPLGQGAGQPQHF.